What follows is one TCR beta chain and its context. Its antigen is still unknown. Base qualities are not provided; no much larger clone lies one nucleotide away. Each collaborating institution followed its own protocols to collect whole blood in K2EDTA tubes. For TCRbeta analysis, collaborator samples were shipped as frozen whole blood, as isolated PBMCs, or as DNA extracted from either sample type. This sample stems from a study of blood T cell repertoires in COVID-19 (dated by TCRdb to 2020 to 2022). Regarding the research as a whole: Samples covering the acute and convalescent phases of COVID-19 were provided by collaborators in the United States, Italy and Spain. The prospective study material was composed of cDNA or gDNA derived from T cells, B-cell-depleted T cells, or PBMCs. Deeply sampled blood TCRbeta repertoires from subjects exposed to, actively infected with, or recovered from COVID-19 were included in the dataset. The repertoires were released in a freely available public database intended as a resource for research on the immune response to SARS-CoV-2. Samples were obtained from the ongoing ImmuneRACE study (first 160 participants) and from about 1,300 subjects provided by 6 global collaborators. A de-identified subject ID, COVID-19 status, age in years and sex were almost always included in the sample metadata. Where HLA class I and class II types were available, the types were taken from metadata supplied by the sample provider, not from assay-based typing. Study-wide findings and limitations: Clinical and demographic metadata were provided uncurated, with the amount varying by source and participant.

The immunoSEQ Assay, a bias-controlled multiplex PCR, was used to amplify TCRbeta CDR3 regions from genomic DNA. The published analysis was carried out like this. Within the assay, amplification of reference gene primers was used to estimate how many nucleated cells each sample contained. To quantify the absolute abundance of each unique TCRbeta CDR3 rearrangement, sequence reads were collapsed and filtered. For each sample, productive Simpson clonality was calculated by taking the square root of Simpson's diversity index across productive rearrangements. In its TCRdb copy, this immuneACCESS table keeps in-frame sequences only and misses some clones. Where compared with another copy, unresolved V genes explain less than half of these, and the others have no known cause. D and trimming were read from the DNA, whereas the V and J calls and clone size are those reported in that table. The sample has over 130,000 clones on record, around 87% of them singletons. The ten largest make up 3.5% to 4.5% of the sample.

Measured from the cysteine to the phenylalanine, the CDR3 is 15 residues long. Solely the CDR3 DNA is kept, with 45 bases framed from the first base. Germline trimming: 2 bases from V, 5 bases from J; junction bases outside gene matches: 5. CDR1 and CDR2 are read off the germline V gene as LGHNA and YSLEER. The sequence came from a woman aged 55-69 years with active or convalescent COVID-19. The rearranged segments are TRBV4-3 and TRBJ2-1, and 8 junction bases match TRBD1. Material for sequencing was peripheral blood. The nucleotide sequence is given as TGCGCCAGCAGCCAACGACAGGGGACCCACAATGAGCAGTTCTTC. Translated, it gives CASSQRQGTHNEQFF.